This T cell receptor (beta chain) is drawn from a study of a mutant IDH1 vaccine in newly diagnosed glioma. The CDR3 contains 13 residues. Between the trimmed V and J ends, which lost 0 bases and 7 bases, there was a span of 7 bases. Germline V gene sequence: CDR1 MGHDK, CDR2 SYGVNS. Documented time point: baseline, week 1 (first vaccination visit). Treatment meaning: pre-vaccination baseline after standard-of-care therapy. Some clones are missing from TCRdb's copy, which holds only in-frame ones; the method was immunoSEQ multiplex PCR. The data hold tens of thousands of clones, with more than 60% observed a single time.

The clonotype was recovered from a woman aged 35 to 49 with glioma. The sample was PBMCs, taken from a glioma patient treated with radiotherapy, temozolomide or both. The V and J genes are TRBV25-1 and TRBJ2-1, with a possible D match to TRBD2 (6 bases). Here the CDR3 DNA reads TGTGCCAGCAGTGAATATGGGGGGAATGAGCAGTTCTTC. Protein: CASSEYGGNEQFF.